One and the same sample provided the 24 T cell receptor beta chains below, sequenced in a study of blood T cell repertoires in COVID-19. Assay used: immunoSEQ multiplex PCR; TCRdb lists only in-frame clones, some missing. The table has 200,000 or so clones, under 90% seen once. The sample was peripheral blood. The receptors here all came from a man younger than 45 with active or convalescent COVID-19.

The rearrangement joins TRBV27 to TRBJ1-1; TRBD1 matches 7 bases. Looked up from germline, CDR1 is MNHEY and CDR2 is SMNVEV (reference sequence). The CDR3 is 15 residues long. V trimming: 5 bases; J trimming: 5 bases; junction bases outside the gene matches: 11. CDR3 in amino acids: CASSISPGGATEAFF. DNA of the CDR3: TGTGCCAGCAGTATCTCCCCAGGGGGAGCAACTGAAGCTTTCTTT.

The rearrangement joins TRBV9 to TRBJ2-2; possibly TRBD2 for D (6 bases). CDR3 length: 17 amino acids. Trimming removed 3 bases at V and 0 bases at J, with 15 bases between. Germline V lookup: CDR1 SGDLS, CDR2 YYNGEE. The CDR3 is CASSAAGAGPNTGELFF. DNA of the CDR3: TGTGCCAGCAGCGCCGCCGGTGCGGGACCGAACACCGGGGAGCTGTTTTTT.

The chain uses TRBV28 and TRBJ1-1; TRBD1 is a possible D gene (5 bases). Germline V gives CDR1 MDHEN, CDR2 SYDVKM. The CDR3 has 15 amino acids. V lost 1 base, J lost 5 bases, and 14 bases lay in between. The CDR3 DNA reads TGTGCCAGCAGTTTATACGCAGGGTTAGAGACTGAAGCTTTCTTT. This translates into CASSLYAGLETEAFF.

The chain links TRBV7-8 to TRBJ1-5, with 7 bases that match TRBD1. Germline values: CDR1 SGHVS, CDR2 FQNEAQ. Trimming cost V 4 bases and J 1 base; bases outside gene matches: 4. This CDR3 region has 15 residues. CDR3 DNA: TGTGCCAGCAGCTCGGGACAGACCAGCAATCAGCCCCAGCATTTT. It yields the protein CASSSGQTSNQPQHF.

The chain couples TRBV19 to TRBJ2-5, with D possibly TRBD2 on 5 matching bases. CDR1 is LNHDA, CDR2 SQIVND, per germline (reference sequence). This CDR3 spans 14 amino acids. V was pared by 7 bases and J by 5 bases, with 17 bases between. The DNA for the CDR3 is TGTGCCAGTACCCCGGACTGGAACGGGGAGACCCAGTACTTC. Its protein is CASTPDWNGETQYF. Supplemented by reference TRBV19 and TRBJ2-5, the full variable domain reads DGGITQSPKYLFRKEGQNVTLSCEQNLNHDAMYWYRQDPGQGLRLIYYSQIVNDFQKGDIAEGYSVSREKKESFPLTVTSAQKNPTAFYLCASTPDWNGETQYFGPGTRLLVL.

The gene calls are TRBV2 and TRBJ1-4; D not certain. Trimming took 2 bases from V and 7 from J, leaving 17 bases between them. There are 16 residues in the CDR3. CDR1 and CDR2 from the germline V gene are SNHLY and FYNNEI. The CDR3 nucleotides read TGTGCCAGCAGTGAATCCCACCCAGCGGGTAGTGAAAAACTGTTTTTT. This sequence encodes CASSESHPAGSEKLFF.

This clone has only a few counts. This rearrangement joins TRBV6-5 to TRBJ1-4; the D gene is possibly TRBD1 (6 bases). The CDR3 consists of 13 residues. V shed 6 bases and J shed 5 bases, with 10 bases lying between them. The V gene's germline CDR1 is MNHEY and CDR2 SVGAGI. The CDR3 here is CASSPGVNEKLFF. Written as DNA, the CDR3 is TGTGCCAGCAGCCCAGGGGTCAATGAAAAACTGTTTTTT.

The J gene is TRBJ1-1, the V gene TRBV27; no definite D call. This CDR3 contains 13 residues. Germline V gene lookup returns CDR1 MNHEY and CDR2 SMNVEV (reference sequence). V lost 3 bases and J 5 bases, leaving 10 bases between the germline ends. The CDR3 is CASSFQIRTEAFF. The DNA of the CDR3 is TGTGCCAGCAGTTTCCAAATCCGGACTGAAGCTTTCTTT.

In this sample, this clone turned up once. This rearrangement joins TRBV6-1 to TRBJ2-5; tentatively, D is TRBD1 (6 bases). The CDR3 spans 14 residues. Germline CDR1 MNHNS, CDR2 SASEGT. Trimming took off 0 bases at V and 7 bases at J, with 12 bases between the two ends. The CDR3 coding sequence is TGTGCCAGCAGTGAAGCCCGGGACACCCGGACCCAGTACTTC. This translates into CASSEARDTRTQYF.

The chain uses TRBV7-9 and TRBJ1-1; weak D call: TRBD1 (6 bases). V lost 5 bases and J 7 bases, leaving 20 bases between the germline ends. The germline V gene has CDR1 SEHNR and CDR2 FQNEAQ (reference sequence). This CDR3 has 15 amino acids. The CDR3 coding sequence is TGTGCCAGCAGCCCGAGATTACGGACAGATAATGAAGCTTTCTTT. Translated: CASSPRLRTDNEAFF.

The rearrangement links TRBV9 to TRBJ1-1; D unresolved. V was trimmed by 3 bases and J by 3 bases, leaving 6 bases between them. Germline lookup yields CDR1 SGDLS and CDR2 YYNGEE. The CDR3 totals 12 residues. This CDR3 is CASSGGYTEAFF. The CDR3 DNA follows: TGTGCCAGCAGCGGAGGATACACTGAAGCTTTCTTT.

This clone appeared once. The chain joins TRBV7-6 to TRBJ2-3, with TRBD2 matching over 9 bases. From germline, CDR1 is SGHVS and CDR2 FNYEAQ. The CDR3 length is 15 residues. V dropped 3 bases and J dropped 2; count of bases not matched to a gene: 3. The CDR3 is CASSLTSGYTDTQYF. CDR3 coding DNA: TGTGCCAGCAGCTTGACTAGCGGTTACACAGATACGCAGTATTTT.

CDR3 nucleotide sequence: TGTGCCAGCTCACCTCGACAGGGAGGAGAGCAGTACTTC. Residues: CASSPRQGGEQYF. The chain combines TRBV18 with TRBJ2-7, with D perhaps matching TRBD1 (7 bases). CDR3 length: 13 residues. V was cut by 3 bases and J by 7 bases, with 13 bases left in between. Per germline, CDR1 KGHSH and CDR2 LQKENI.

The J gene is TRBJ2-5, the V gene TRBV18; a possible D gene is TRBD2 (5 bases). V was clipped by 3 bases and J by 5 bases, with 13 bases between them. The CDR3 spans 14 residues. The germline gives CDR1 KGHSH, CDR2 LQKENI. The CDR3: CASSPQEVGETQYF. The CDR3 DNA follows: TGTGCCAGCTCACCGCAGGAGGTCGGGGAGACCCAGTACTTC.

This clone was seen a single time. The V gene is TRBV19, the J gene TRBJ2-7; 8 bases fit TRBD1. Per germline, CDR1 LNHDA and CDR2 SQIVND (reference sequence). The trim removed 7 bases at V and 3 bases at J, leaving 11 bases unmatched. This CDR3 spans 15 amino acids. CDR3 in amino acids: CASKADHRGDYEQYF. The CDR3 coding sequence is TGTGCCAGTAAGGCAGACCACAGGGGGGACTACGAGCAGTACTTC.

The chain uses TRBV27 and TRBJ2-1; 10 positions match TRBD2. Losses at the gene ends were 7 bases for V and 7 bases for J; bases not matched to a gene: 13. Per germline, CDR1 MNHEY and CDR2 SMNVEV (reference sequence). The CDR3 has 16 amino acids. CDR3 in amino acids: CASILSIAGGGNEQFF. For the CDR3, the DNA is TGTGCCAGCATCCTTTCAATAGCGGGAGGAGGGAATGAGCAGTTCTTC.

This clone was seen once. CDR3 region: CASSEPGSGWSPLHF. The CDR3 nucleotides read TGTGCCAGCAGCGAACCAGGGTCAGGGTGGTCACCCCTCCACTTT. The chain combines TRBV7-9 with TRBJ1-6; tentative D call: TRBD1 (5 bases). CDR3 length: 15 amino acids. The V gene's germline CDR1 is SEHNR and CDR2 FQNEAQ (reference sequence). Trimming pared 5 bases from V and 10 bases from J, leaving 18 bases between.

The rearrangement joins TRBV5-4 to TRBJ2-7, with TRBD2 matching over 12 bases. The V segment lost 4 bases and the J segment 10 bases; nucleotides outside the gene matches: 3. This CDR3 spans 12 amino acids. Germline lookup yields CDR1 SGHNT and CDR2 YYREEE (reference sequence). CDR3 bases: TGTGCCAGCAGCCGGACTAGCGGGAAACAGTACTTC. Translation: CASSRTSGKQYF.

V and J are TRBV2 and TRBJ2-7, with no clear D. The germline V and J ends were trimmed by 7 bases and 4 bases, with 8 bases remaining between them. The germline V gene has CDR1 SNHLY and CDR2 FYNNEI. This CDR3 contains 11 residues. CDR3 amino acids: CASKKQYEQYF. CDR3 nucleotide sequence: TGTGCCAGCAAAAAACAGTACGAGCAGTACTTC.

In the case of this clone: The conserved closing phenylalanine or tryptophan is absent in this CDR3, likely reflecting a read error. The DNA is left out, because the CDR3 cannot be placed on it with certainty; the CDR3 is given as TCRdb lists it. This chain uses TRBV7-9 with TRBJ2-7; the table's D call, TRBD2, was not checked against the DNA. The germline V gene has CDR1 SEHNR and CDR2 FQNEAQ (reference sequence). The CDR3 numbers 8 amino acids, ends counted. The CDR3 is CASSSLDP.

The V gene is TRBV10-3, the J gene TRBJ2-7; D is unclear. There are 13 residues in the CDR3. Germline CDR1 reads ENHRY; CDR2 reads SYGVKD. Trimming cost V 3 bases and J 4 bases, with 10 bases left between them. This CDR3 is CAISDGLYYEQYV. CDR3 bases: TGTGCCATCAGTGATGGCCTGTATTACGAGCAGTACGTC.

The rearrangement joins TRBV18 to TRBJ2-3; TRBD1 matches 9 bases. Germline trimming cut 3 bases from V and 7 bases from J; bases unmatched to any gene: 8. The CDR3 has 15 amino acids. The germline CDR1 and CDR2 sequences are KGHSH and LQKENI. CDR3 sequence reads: CASSPTGTGSHTQYF. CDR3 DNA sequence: TGTGCCAGCTCACCGACCGGGACAGGGAGTCATACGCAGTATTTT. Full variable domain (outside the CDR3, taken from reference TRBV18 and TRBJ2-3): NAGVMQNPRHLVRRRGQEARLRCSPMKGHSHVYWYRQLPEEGLKFMVYLQKENIIDESGMPKERFSAEFPKEGPSILRIQQVVRGDSAAYFCASSPTGTGSHTQYFGPGTRLTVL.

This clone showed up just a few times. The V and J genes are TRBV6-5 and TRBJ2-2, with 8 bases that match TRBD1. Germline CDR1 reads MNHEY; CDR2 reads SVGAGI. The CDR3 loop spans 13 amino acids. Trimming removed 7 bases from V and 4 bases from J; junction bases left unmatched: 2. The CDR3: CASTTGGTGELFF. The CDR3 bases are TGTGCCAGCACTACAGGGGGCACCGGGGAGCTGTTTTTT.

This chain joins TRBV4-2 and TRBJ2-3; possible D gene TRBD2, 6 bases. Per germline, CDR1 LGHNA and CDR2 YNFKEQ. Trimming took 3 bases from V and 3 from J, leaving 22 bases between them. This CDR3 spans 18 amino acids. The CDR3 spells CASSQFAGSHPGTDTQYF. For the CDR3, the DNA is TGTGCCAGCAGCCAGTTTGCCGGGAGTCATCCGGGGACAGATACGCAGTATTTT.